The next 28 T cell receptor beta chains were all read from a single sample in a study of blood T cell repertoires in COVID-19. Some clones are missing from TCRdb's copy, which holds only in-frame ones; the method was immunoSEQ multiplex PCR. The sample lists 75,000 to 80,000 clones, approximately 85% occurring once. Sequencing used peripheral blood. These TCRs come from a human donor in a cohort sampled during active COVID-19.

V and J are TRBV28 and TRBJ2-7; 7 bases match TRBD1. From germline, CDR1 is MDHEN and CDR2 SYDVKM. V lost 7 bases and J lost 1; bases outside the gene matches: 13. The CDR3 runs to 16 residues. CDR3 residues: CASTWAGGSGSYEQYF. The CDR3 coding sequence is TGTGCCAGCACATGGGCAGGGGGATCCGGTTCCTACGAGCAGTACTTC.

CDR3 residues: CASSLPGQGYSPLHF. In nucleotides, the CDR3 is TGTGCCAGTAGTCTACCGGGACAGGGATATTCACCCCTCCACTTT. The V call is TRBV19, the J call TRBJ1-6; 9 nucleotides line up with TRBD1. CDR1 is LNHDA, CDR2 SQIVND, per germline (reference sequence). The CDR3 runs to 15 residues. V lost 5 bases and J lost 8; bases outside the gene matches: 7.

CDR3 sequence: CAISTRQETQYF. CDR3 coding DNA: TGTGCCATCAGTACACGCCAAGAGACCCAGTACTTC. This chain connects TRBV10-3 to TRBJ2-5; unclear D gene. This CDR3 spans 12 amino acids. The V gene's germline CDR1 is ENHRY and CDR2 SYGVKD. Trimming took off 5 bases at V and 1 base at J, with 5 bases between the two ends.

This clone came up once. The V and J genes are TRBV3-1 (or the pseudogene TRBV3-2) and TRBJ2-4; TRBD2 might be the D (7 bases). The V end was cut by 0 bases, the J end by 3 bases, with 12 bases between. Germline loops: CDR1 LGHDT, CDR2 YNNKEL (reference sequence). The CDR3 totals 16 residues. CDR3 loop: CASSQEGGHSKNIQYF. Written as DNA, the CDR3 is TGTGCCAGCAGCCAAGAGGGGGGGCATAGCAAAAACATTCAGTACTTC.

The V call is TRBV7-3, the J call TRBJ2-2; 9 bases map to TRBD2. The CDR3 contains 18 residues. Germline V gene sequence: CDR1 SGHTA, CDR2 FQGTGA. J was trimmed by 5 bases and V by 5 bases; bases with no gene match: 15. CDR3 sequence reads: CASSLSGSGSFRTGELFF. The CDR3 DNA reads TGTGCCAGCAGCCTTTCGGGTAGCGGGAGTTTTCGAACCGGGGAGCTGTTTTTT.

The chain has TRBV5-1 and TRBJ2-1; tentatively, D is TRBD2 (5 bases). Trimming took off 0 bases at V and 1 base at J, with 8 bases between the two ends. Germline V lookup: CDR1 SGHRS, CDR2 YFSETQ. The CDR3 consists of 15 residues. The CDR3 nucleotides are TGCGCCAGCAGCTTGGGACTATCGTCCTACAATGAGCAGTTCTTC. Residues: CASSLGLSSYNEQFF.

The V and J genes are TRBV3-1 (or the pseudogene TRBV3-2) and TRBJ2-5; TRBD2 matches at 13 bases. Germline loops: CDR1 LGHDT, CDR2 YNNKEL (reference sequence). Trimming removed 5 bases from V and 2 bases from J; junction bases left unmatched: 2. The CDR3 extends over 15 amino acids. The DNA for the CDR3 is TGTGCCAGCAGCACGGGACTAGCGGGGCAAGAGACCCAGTACTTC. This encodes CASSTGLAGQETQYF.

The CDR3 spells CASSIRSLTSSPNTGELFF. The DNA for the CDR3 is TGTGCCAGTAGTATAAGGTCCCTAACTAGTTCCCCGAACACCGGGGAGCTGTTTTTT. The chain joins TRBV19 to TRBJ2-2, with a possible D match to TRBD2 (5 bases). Germline loops: CDR1 LNHDA, CDR2 SQIVND (reference sequence). The CDR3 loop spans 19 amino acids. V dropped 2 bases and J dropped 0 bases, with 19 bases sitting between them.

This clone was counted once. The CDR3 here is CASCGGGAYYEQYF. The CDR3 DNA reads TGTGCCAGCTGTGGGGGGGGCGCGTACTACGAGCAGTACTTC. The chain joins TRBV28 to TRBJ2-7; D may be TRBD2 (7 bases). With 8 bases removed from V and 3 bases from J, the gap between germline ends came to 17 bases. CDR1 and CDR2 (germline): MDHEN, SYDVKM. The CDR3 covers 14 residues.

The chain uses TRBV7-2 and TRBJ2-1, with 9 nucleotides matching TRBD2. This CDR3 spans 15 amino acids. Looked up from germline, CDR1 is SGHTA and CDR2 is FQGNSA. J lost 8 bases, V lost 5 bases, and 10 bases had no gene match. The CDR3 protein is CASSDQSTSGHEQFF. For the CDR3, the DNA is TGTGCCAGCAGCGACCAATCGACTAGCGGCCATGAGCAGTTCTTC.

The chain links TRBV29-1 to TRBJ2-2; 7 positions match TRBD1. CDR1 is SQVTM and CDR2 is ANQGSEA in the germline V gene. The CDR3 is 14 residues long. V dropped 5 bases and J dropped 1; count of bases not matched to a gene: 4. CDR3 in amino acids: CSVRQGENTGELFF. The CDR3, as DNA: TGCAGCGTTAGACAGGGAGAGAACACCGGGGAGCTGTTTTTT.

The V and J genes are TRBV3-1 (or the pseudogene TRBV3-2) and TRBJ2-2, with TRBD2 matching 9 bases. Trimming at V came to 4 bases and at J to 0 bases, leaving 6 bases not matched to a gene. The CDR3 has 17 residues. The germline V gene encodes CDR1 LGHDT and CDR2 YNNKEL (reference sequence). The CDR3 reads CASSRLADPTNTGELFF. The CDR3 region has the DNA TGTGCCAGCAGCCGACTAGCGGACCCCACGAACACCGGGGAGCTGTTTTTT.

The chain joins TRBV6-5 to TRBJ1-6; TRBD1 agrees at 9 bases. The CDR3 covers 15 residues. V lost 6 bases and J lost 10; bases outside the gene matches: 10. Per germline, CDR1 MNHEY and CDR2 SVGAGI. In DNA form, the CDR3 reads TGTGCCAGCAGCCCCGCGACAGGGGGTACGTCACCCCTCCACTTT. It codes for CASSPATGGTSPLHF.

To note about this clone: The junction shows a germline mismatch at one end, possibly a read error. The chain uses TRBV2 and TRBJ2-3; tentative D call: TRBD2 (5 bases). CDR1 SNHLY and CDR2 FYNNEI come from the germline V gene. There are 16 residues in the CDR3. For the CDR3, the DNA is TGTGCCAGCAGCGAAGACCTAAGCGGTAGCACAGATACGCAGTATTTT. This gives the protein CASSEDLSGSTDTQYF.

This clone was seen a single time. The chain combines TRBV6-5 with TRBJ2-3, with unresolved D. V lost 4 bases, J lost 0 bases, and 14 bases lay in between. The CDR3 length is 16 residues. Germline loops: CDR1 MNHEY, CDR2 SVGAGI. The CDR3 protein is CASSSLHGSSTDTQYF. In nucleotides, the CDR3 is TGTGCCAGCAGTTCACTACACGGCTCTAGCACAGATACGCAGTATTTT.

This sequence joins TRBV5-6 and TRBJ1-1; TRBD1 might be the D (5 bases). The CDR3 spans 15 residues. Germline V CDR1 and CDR2: SGHDT, YYEEEE. V lost 0 bases and J 5 bases, leaving 14 bases between the germline ends. The DNA of the CDR3 is TGTGCCAGCAGCTTGGCAGGCAGGGAATGGACTGAAGCTTTCTTT. Translating gives CASSLAGREWTEAFF.

This clone came up a few times. The chain uses TRBV5-1 and TRBJ2-5; TRBD2 matches at 11 bases. CDR1 is SGHRS and CDR2 is YFSETQ in the germline V gene. Trimming took 4 bases from V and 3 from J; bases not matched to a gene: 5. This CDR3 region has 15 residues. This CDR3 reads CASSTGTSGKETQYF. The CDR3, as DNA: TGCGCCAGCAGCACGGGGACTAGCGGTAAAGAGACCCAGTACTTC.

The chain joins TRBV7-6 to TRBJ2-7; 7 bases fit TRBD2. The trim removed 1 base at V and 4 bases at J, leaving 4 bases unmatched. The germline V gene encodes CDR1 SGHVS and CDR2 FNYEAQ. This CDR3 is 14 amino acids long. In DNA, the CDR3 is TGTGCCAGCAGCTTAGGTAGCGGGCAGTACGAGCAGTACTTC. Its translation: CASSLGSGQYEQYF.

The J gene is TRBJ1-1, the V gene TRBV4-2; D ambiguous. The CDR3 length is 13 residues. In germline, CDR1 is LGHNA, CDR2 YNFKEQ. Trimming took 0 bases from V and 8 from J, leaving 10 bases between them. CDR3 residues: CASSQEVRREAFF. CDR3 sequence (DNA): TGTGCCAGCAGCCAAGAAGTACGCAGGGAAGCTTTCTTT.

The V call is TRBV24-1, the J call TRBJ2-6; TRBD1 matches 7 bases. The V and J ends lost 10 bases and 0 bases, in that order; junction bases with no gene match: 8. The CDR3 consists of 16 residues. Germline V gene data show CDR1 as KGHDR and CDR2 as SFDVKD. For the CDR3, the DNA is TGTGCCACTGGGGACAGATACGACTCTGGGGCCAACGTCCTGACTTTC. It encodes CATGDRYDSGANVLTF.

The chain employs TRBV6-1 and TRBJ1-1, with D maybe TRBD1 (5 bases). Germline V lookup: CDR1 MNHNS, CDR2 SASEGT. The ends were cut back, 2 bases at V and 0 bases at J, with 13 bases in the middle. The CDR3 consists of 16 residues. The CDR3 spells CASSETYRLMNTEAFF. The CDR3, as DNA: TGTGCCAGCAGTGAAACCTACAGGTTAATGAACACTGAAGCTTTCTTT.

The chain uses TRBV21-1 and TRBJ1-2; the table calls TRBD1, which could not be checked here. TRBV21-1 is an annotated pseudogene. The CDR3 is 15 amino acids. Here the CDR3 DNA reads TGTGCCAGCAGCAGCCGACAGGGGAAGGGGTATGGCTACACCTTC. This codes for CASSSRQGKGYGYTF.

The chain carries TRBV4-1 and TRBJ2-7; D is possibly TRBD2 (6 bases). Germline-derived CDR1 and CDR2 are MGHRA and YSYEKL. The V end lost 1 base, the J end lost 0 bases, and 13 bases lay between the germline ends. The CDR3 loop spans 16 amino acids. This chain's CDR3 is CASSQGGGDVSYEQYF. CDR3 sequence (DNA): TGCGCCAGCAGCCAAGGGGGCGGGGACGTCTCCTACGAGCAGTACTTC.

This rearrangement joins TRBV29-1 to TRBJ2-7, with a tentative D call TRBD2 (6 bases). Germline loops: CDR1 SQVTM, CDR2 ANQGSEA. The CDR3 has 14 residues. Deletions cut 7 bases from V and 4 bases from J, with 20 bases between. The DNA of the CDR3 is TGCAGCGCGGGGGTCAGAATCGTACCATACGAGCAGTACTTC. Amino acid sequence: CSAGVRIVPYEQYF.

This chain's CDR3 is CASKGTSGAPIQFF. DNA for the CDR3: TGTGCCAGTAAGGGGACTAGCGGAGCCCCCATTCAGTTCTTC. This chain joins TRBV19 and TRBJ2-1; 11 bases line up with TRBD2. Germline CDR1 and CDR2: LNHDA and SQIVND (reference sequence). V shed 7 bases, J shed 13 bases, and the junction held 12 bases outside the gene matches. The CDR3 runs to 14 residues. Full variable domain (outside the CDR3, taken from reference TRBV19 and TRBJ2-1): DGGITQSPKYLFRKEGQNVTLSCEQNLNHDAMYWYRQDPGQGLRLIYYSQIVNDFQKGDIAEGYSVSREKKESFPLTVTSAQKNPTAFYLCASKGTSGAPIQFFGPGTRLTVL.

This chain links TRBV28 with TRBJ2-7; D remains ambiguous. In germline, CDR1 is MDHEN, CDR2 SYDVKM. The CDR3 is 11 amino acids. V lost 5 bases, J lost 2 bases, and 4 bases lay in between. CDR3 amino acids: CASSVAYEQYF. The CDR3 DNA reads TGTGCCAGCAGTGTCGCCTACGAGCAGTACTTC. Full variable domain (missing parts from reference TRBV28 and TRBJ2-7): DVKVTQSSRYLVKRTGEKVFLECVQDMDHENMFWYRQDPGLGLRLIYFSYDVKMKEKGDIPEGYSVSREKKERFSLILESASTNQTSMYLCASSVAYEQYFGPGTRLTVT.

The V call is TRBV12-5, the J call TRBJ1-1, with 7 positions matching TRBD1. This CDR3 region has 13 residues. Losses at the gene ends were 5 bases for V and 8 bases for J; bases not matched to a gene: 8. The V gene's germline CDR1 is LGHNT and CDR2 FRNRAP. The CDR3 loop reads CASGLKTGTEAFF. The CDR3 nucleotides are TGTGCTAGTGGTCTAAAGACAGGGACCGAAGCTTTCTTT.

The chain uses TRBV19 and TRBJ2-1; possible D gene TRBD1, 5 bases. Trimming took 3 bases from V and 1 from J, leaving 19 bases between them. Germline CDR1 LNHDA, CDR2 SQIVND (reference sequence). This CDR3 region has 18 residues. CDR3 DNA sequence: TGTGCCAGTAGTATTTTACCTGGAAGGGGCGTATCCTACAATGAGCAGTTCTTC. Residues: CASSILPGRGVSYNEQFF.